These 20 T cell receptor beta chains originate from one sample sequenced in a study of T cells in localized non-small cell lung cancer. Sequencing used immunoSEQ multiplex PCR; TCRdb keeps in-frame clones, though not all of them. The data show around 25,000 clones, around 86% seen once. Source: peripheral blood, taken before any cancer treatment. The receptors were sampled from a man aged 40-75 years with stage I squamous cell lung carcinoma.

The V and J genes are TRBV4-1 and TRBJ2-1; TRBD1 matches 8 bases. The ends lost 5 bases at V and 9 bases at J; junction bases unmatched: 12. The CDR3 has 15 amino acids. The V gene's germline CDR1 is MGHRA and CDR2 YSYEKL. The chain's CDR3 is CASSGATGQGAEQFF. As DNA, the CDR3 is TGCGCCAGCAGCGGTGCGACAGGTCAGGGGGCTGAGCAGTTCTTC.

This sequence joins TRBV5-4 and TRBJ2-7; 7 bases fit TRBD1. The CDR3 covers 13 residues. With V trimmed by 4 bases and J by 6 bases, 7 bases remained unmatched. Germline V gene sequence: CDR1 SGHNT, CDR2 YYREEE (reference sequence). CDR3 sequence: CASSTQGKGEQYF. The CDR3 DNA reads TGTGCCAGCAGCACACAGGGGAAGGGCGAGCAGTACTTC.

By proportion, this clone is medium-sized (0.01 to 0.1%). This chain joins TRBV19 and TRBJ1-6; D not certain. There are 11 residues in the CDR3. CDR1 LNHDA and CDR2 SQIVND come from the germline V gene (reference sequence). The V end was cut by 5 bases, the J end by 7 bases, with 3 bases between. The CDR3 here is CASSQNSPLHF. The CDR3 region has the DNA TGTGCCAGTAGTCAAAATTCACCCCTCCACTTT. Full variable domain (rest looked up from reference TRBV19 and TRBJ1-6): DGGITQSPKYLFRKEGQNVTLSCEQNLNHDAMYWYRQDPGQGLRLIYYSQIVNDFQKGDIAEGYSVSREKKESFPLTVTSAQKNPTAFYLCASSQNSPLHFGNGTRLTVT.

The chain is built from TRBV18 and TRBJ1-2; 9 bases are a match to TRBD1. CDR3 size: 18 residues. V trimming: 4 bases; J trimming: 3 bases; junction bases outside the gene matches: 15. Per the germline V gene, CDR1 is KGHSH and CDR2 is LQKENI. CDR3 loop: CASSLSSRDRELDYGYTF. In nucleotides, the CDR3 is TGTGCCAGCTCACTTTCCTCCCGGGACAGGGAACTGGACTATGGCTACACCTTC.

V is TRBV28 and J is TRBJ2-3, with 7 nucleotides matching TRBD2. Per germline, CDR1 MDHEN and CDR2 SYDVKM. CDR3 length: 14 residues. Trimming cost V 6 bases and J 3 bases; bases outside gene matches: 6. CDR3: CASRSGGGTDTQYF. The CDR3 coding sequence is TGTGCCAGCAGGTCGGGGGGAGGGACAGATACGCAGTATTTT.

The chain recombines TRBV7-8 with TRBJ1-1; D remains unclear. The CDR3 covers 17 residues. The V gene lost 0 bases and the J gene lost 4 bases, with 18 bases spanning the gap. CDR1 and CDR2 (germline): SGHVS, FQNEAQ. CDR3 sequence reads: CASSLAWQARSSTEAFF. The CDR3 DNA is TGTGCCAGCAGCTTAGCTTGGCAGGCCCGATCCAGCACTGAAGCTTTCTTT. The full variable domain, its missing parts supplied by reference TRBV7-8 and TRBJ1-1, is GAGVSQSPRYKVAKRGQDVALRCDPISGHVSLFWYQQALGQGPEFLTYFQNEAQLDKSGLPSDRFFAERPEGSVSTLKIQRTQQEDSAVYLCASSLAWQARSSTEAFFGQGTRLTVV.

The gene calls are TRBV13 and TRBJ1-1; no clear D. Per germline, CDR1 PRHDT and CDR2 FYEKMQ (reference sequence). The V gene lost 2 bases and the J gene lost 6 bases, with 13 bases spanning the gap. This CDR3 spans 14 amino acids. This chain's CDR3 is CASSLIGPYPEAFF. CDR3 bases: TGTGCCAGCAGCTTAATAGGTCCATACCCTGAAGCTTTCTTT. Complete variable domain (other parts from reference TRBV13 and TRBJ1-1): AAGVIQSPRHLIKEKRETATLKCYPIPRHDTVYWYQQGPGQDPQFLISFYEKMQSDKGSIPDRFSAQQFSDYHSELNMSSLELGDSALYFCASSLIGPYPEAFFGQGTRLTVV.

V gene TRBV6-5 combines with J gene TRBJ1-4, with 10 bases fitting TRBD1. This CDR3 has 14 residues. The V and J ends lost 2 bases and 7 bases, in that order; junction bases with no gene match: 1. Germline V gives CDR1 MNHEY, CDR2 SVGAGI. The CDR3 bases are TGTGCCAGCAGTTACGGGACAGGGGCTGAAAAACTGTTTTTT. This codes for CASSYGTGAEKLFF.

V is TRBV30 and J is TRBJ1-5; 8 bases agree with TRBD1. Germline V gene sequence: CDR1 GTSNPN, CDR2 SVGIG (reference sequence). V trimming: 3 bases; J trimming: 5 bases; junction bases outside the gene matches: 3. CDR3 size: 13 residues. The CDR3 loop reads CAWSLQGDQPQHF. The DNA for the CDR3 is TGTGCCTGGAGCCTACAGGGGGATCAGCCCCAGCATTTT.

V gene TRBV6-1 combines with J gene TRBJ2-7; TRBD1 or TRBD2 may be the D gene (5 bases each). V gave up 1 base and J gave up 7 bases, with 14 bases separating them. The CDR3 is made up of 14 amino acids. From germline, CDR1 is MNHNS and CDR2 SASEGT. The CDR3 spells CASSEDKTWGEQYF. CDR3 nucleotides: TGTGCCAGCAGTGAAGATAAGACTTGGGGGGAGCAGTACTTC.

The gene calls are TRBV2 and TRBJ2-1, with D perhaps TRBD2 (5 bases). Germline-derived CDR1 and CDR2 are SNHLY and FYNNEI. There are 19 residues in the CDR3. The V gene lost 1 base and the J gene lost 3 bases, with 22 bases spanning the gap. The CDR3 sequence: CASSEGPSVHRGCYNEQFF. CDR3 DNA sequence: TGTGCCAGCAGTGAAGGACCCTCTGTCCACCGGGGTTGCTACAATGAGCAGTTCTTC. The full variable domain, in which reference TRBV2 and TRBJ2-1 provide the parts outside the CDR3, is EPEVTQTPSHQVTQMGQEVILRCVPISNHLYFYWYRQILGQKVEFLVSFYNNEISEKSEIFDDQFSVERPDGSNFTLKIRSTKLEDSAMYFCASSEGPSVHRGCYNEQFFGPGTRLTVL.

CDR3 residues: CASGVGRLYEQYF. Written as DNA, the CDR3 is TGTGCCAGCGGGGTTGGCAGGCTCTACGAGCAGTACTTC. The rearrangement links TRBV2 to TRBJ2-7; D is ambiguous. Germline V gives CDR1 SNHLY, CDR2 FYNNEI. V lost 8 bases and J 3 bases, leaving 14 bases between the germline ends. This CDR3 is built from 13 residues.

The genes are TRBV15 and TRBJ2-2; maybe TRBD1 (7 bases). V lost 5 bases, J lost 4 bases, and 23 bases lay in between. Germline V gene sequence: CDR1 LNHNV, CDR2 YYDKDF (reference sequence). CDR3 length equals 18 residues. The DNA for the CDR3 is TGTGCCACCAGCTCAACCATCCGGGCAGGGGGAGGCACCGGGGAGCTGTTTTTT. This translates into CATSSTIRAGGGTGELFF.

The chain combines TRBV10-3 with TRBJ1-3; D is unclear. The V and J ends lost 4 bases and 2 bases respectively, with 6 bases between them. The CDR3 is 13 residues long. Germline lookup yields CDR1 ENHRY and CDR2 SYGVKD. The chain's CDR3 is CAISAQAGNTIYF. In DNA form, the CDR3 reads TGTGCCATCAGTGCCCAGGCTGGAAACACCATATATTTT.

V and J are TRBV7-3 and TRBJ1-2, with D unresolved. Germline assignment: CDR1 SGHTA and CDR2 FQGTGA. V dropped 5 bases and J dropped 2 bases, with 24 bases sitting between them. The CDR3 consists of 18 residues. In DNA, the CDR3 is TGTGCCAGCAGCGAAAAGGAACTCGGGCCCGATGGGAACTATGGCTACACCTTC. It specifies CASSEKELGPDGNYGYTF.

This CDR3 is CASIIYPLSGGPVNEQYF. CDR3 coding DNA: TGTGCCAGCATCATTTACCCCCTATCAGGGGGGCCGGTGAACGAGCAGTACTTC. The rearrangement joins TRBV7-9 to TRBJ2-7, with D perhaps matching TRBD1 (7 bases). The V end was cut by 7 bases, the J end by 5 bases, with 30 bases between. Per the germline V gene, CDR1 is SEHNR and CDR2 is FQNEAQ (reference sequence). The CDR3 has 18 amino acids.

Concerning this clone itself: Germline is not matched at one junction end, which may reflect a read error. J is TRBJ1-2 and V is TRBV4-1, with 8 bases aligning to TRBD1. The CDR3 sequence is 19 residues long. From germline, CDR1 is MGHRA and CDR2 YSYEKL. CDR3 DNA: TGCGCCAGCAGGCAAGGGGCAGGGATCGGACAGGGAGGTCTTTATGGCTACACCTTC. Amino acids: CASRQGAGIGQGGLYGYTF.

V usage is TRBV11-1 and J usage is TRBJ2-3; TRBD2 agrees at 10 bases. V gave up 2 bases and J gave up 4 bases; unmatched junction bases: 6. The CDR3 spans 16 residues. Germline lookup yields CDR1 SGHAT and CDR2 FQDESV (reference sequence). The CDR3 DNA reads TGTGCCAGCAGCTTAAGGGCTAGCGGGGGTGCAGATACGCAGTATTTT. Translating it yields CASSLRASGGADTQYF.

The chain links TRBV27 to TRBJ2-3, with a tentative D call TRBD1 (6 bases). This CDR3 is 14 amino acids long. Trimming left V 5 bases short and J 2 bases short, with 11 bases between. Per germline, CDR1 MNHEY and CDR2 SMNVEV (reference sequence). CDR3 sequence: CASSPGQNTDTQYF. The DNA of the CDR3 is TGTGCCAGCAGTCCCGGACAGAACACAGATACGCAGTATTTT.

The chain combines TRBV2 with TRBJ1-1; no clear D gene. Trimming cost V 4 bases and J 10 bases, with 10 bases left between them. The CDR3 is 11 amino acids. The germline V gene encodes CDR1 SNHLY and CDR2 FYNNEI. The CDR3 loop reads CASSGQLVAFF. CDR3 nucleotide sequence: TGTGCCAGCAGTGGGCAGTTAGTAGCTTTCTTT. Combining the CDR3 with reference TRBV2 and TRBJ1-1 gives the whole variable domain EPEVTQTPSHQVTQMGQEVILRCVPISNHLYFYWYRQILGQKVEFLVSFYNNEISEKSEIFDDQFSVERPDGSNFTLKIRSTKLEDSAMYFCASSGQLVAFFGQGTRLTVV.